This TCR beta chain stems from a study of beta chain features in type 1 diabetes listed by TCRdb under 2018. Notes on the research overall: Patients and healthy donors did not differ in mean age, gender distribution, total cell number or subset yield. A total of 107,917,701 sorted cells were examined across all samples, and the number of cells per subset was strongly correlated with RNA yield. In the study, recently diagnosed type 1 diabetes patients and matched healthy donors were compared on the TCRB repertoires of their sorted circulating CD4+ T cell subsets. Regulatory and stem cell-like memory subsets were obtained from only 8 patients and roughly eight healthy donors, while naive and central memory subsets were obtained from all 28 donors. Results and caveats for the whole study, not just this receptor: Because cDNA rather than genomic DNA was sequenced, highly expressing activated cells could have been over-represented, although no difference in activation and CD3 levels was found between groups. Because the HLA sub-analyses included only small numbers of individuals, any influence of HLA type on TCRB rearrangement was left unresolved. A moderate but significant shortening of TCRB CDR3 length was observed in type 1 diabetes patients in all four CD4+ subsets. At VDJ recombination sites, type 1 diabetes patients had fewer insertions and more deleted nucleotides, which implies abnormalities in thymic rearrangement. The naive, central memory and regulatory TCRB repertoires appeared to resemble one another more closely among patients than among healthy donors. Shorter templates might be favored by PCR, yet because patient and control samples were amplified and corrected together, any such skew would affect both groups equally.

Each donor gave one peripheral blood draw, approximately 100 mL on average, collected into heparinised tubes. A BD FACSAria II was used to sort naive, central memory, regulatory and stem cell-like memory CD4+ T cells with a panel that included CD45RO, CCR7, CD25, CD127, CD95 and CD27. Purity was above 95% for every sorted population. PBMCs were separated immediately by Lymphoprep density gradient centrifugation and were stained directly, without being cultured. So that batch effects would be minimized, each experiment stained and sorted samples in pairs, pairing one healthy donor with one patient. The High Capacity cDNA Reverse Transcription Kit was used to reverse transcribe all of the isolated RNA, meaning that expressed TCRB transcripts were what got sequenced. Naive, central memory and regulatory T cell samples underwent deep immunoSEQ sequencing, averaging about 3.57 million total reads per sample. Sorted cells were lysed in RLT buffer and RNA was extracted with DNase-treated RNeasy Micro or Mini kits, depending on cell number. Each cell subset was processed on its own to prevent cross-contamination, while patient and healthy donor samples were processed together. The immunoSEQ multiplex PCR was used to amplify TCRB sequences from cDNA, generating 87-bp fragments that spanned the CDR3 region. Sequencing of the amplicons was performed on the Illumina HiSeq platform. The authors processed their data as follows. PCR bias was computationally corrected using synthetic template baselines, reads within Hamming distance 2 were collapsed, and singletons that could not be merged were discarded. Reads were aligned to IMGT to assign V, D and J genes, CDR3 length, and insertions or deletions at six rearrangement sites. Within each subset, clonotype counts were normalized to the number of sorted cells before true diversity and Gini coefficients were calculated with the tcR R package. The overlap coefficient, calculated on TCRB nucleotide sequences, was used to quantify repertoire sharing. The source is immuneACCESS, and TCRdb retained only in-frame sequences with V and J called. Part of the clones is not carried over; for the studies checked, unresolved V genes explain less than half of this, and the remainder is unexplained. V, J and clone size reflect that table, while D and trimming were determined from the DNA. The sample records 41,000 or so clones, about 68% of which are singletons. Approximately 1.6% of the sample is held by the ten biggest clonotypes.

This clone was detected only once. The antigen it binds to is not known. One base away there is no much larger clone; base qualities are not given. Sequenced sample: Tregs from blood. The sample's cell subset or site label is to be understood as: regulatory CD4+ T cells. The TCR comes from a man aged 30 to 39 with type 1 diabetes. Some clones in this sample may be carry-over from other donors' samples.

The bases read TGTGCCAGCAGTTACTTCGGACAGGGTTTATGGGGCTACACCTTC. Its amino acids are CASSYFGQGLWGYTF. The V and J genes are TRBV6-5 and TRBJ1-2, with 8 middle bases fitting TRBD1. The CDR3 contains 15 residues, cysteine and phenylalanine counted. Only the CDR3 part of the read is kept: 45 bases, read in frame from the first base. The germline V end is reduced by 1 base and the J end by 8 bases; junction bases left unmatched: 9. The germline V gene yields MNHEY for CDR1 and SVGAGI for CDR2.